The present entry profiles one T cell receptor beta chain with its context. 60 Vbeta and 13 Jbeta primers were used in PCR. Repertoires were generated with immunoSEQ multiplex PCR, while TCRdb's copy carries only in-frame clones and drops some. The table lists about 93,000 clones, about 80% of them singletons. The data belong to a study of cytomegalovirus exposure and HLA in healthy donors. There are 16 residues in the CDR3. The germline CDR1 and CDR2 sequences are LNHDA and SQIVND (reference sequence). V lost 5 bases and J lost 3; bases outside the gene matches: 8. Sequencing used PBMCs. V usage is TRBV19 and J usage is TRBJ2-5; 11 bases align to TRBD2. This TCR derives from a man younger than 45 in good health and CMV-seronegative. The CDR3 sequence is CASSPGAGLAEETQYF. The CDR3 DNA is TGTGCCAGTAGTCCCGGGGCGGGACTAGCGGAAGAGACCCAGTACTTC. The variable domain in full, completed from reference TRBV19 and TRBJ2-5, reads DGGITQSPKYLFRKEGQNVTLSCEQNLNHDAMYWYRQDPGQGLRLIYYSQIVNDFQKGDIAEGYSVSREKKESFPLTVTSAQKNPTAFYLCASSPGAGLAEETQYFGPGTRLLVL.